Shown below are 10 T cell receptor beta chains from a single sample sequenced in a study of patients and donors after allogeneic stem cell transplantation. TCRdb recomputed calls from the RT-PCR reads with MiXCR, one row per CDR3 protein. This table has fewer than 500,000 distinct CDR3 sequences, approximately 16% appearing once. Sequencing input: blood, either unsorted or a sorted T cell fraction (not recorded which). The receptors come from a human donor who was either an allogeneic HSCT recipient or a stem cell or donor lymphocyte infusion donor (not recorded which). It is not recorded whose cells these are; they may come from a transplant donor.

This clonotype was observed a few times. The rearrangement uses TRBV6-5 and TRBJ2-2, with D unclear. In germline, CDR1 is MNHEY, CDR2 SVGAGI. The CDR3 is made up of 14 amino acids. V was cut by 2 bases and J by 8 bases, with 12 bases left in between. The CDR3 bases are TGTGCCAGCAGTTACGCAAGTCCTTTTGGGGAGCTGTTTTTT. Translation: CASSYASPFGELFF.

There are many counts of this clonotype. The chain joins TRBV7-2 to TRBJ1-1; D may be TRBD1 (6 bases). V gave up 5 bases and J gave up 5 bases, with 15 bases separating them. The CDR3 is 14 residues long. Germline loops: CDR1 SGHTA, CDR2 FQGNSA. CDR3 protein: CASSPAGAGTEAFF. Here the CDR3 DNA reads TGTGCCAGCAGCCCAGCGGGGGCAGGTACTGAAGCTTTCTTT.

The chain recombines TRBV20-1 with TRBJ1-5, with 12 bases identical to TRBD1. V gave up 0 bases and J gave up 6 bases; unmatched junction bases: 6. Germline V gene sequence: CDR1 DFQATT, CDR2 SNEGSKA (reference sequence). This CDR3 contains 16 residues. CDR3 nucleotide sequence: TGCAGTGCTAGAGACGGGGGACAGGGGGCATCTCAGCCCCAGCATTTT. Its protein product is CSARDGGQGASQPQHF.

The chain is built from TRBV5-6 and TRBJ2-6; D not resolved. Trimming pared 4 bases from V and 1 base from J, leaving 9 bases between. The germline gives CDR1 SGHDT, CDR2 YYEEEE. The CDR3 consists of 15 residues. The CDR3 region is CASSGVPSGANVLTF. CDR3 DNA sequence: TGTGCCAGCAGCGGTGTTCCATCTGGGGCCAACGTCCTGACTTTC.

This clonotype was recorded a few times. This chain links TRBV20-1 with TRBJ2-2, with D possibly TRBD2 on 6 matching bases. Per the germline V gene, CDR1 is DFQATT and CDR2 is SNEGSKA (reference sequence). The V end lost 2 bases, the J end lost 3 bases, and 10 bases lay between the germline ends. This CDR3 contains 14 residues. CDR3 residues: CSARSGGYTGELFF. CDR3 sequence (DNA): TGCAGTGCTAGATCCGGGGGATACACCGGGGAGCTGTTTTTT.

The sample holds many counts of this clonotype. This chain links TRBV12-3 or TRBV12-4 with TRBJ2-3; maybe TRBD2 (5 bases). Trimming cost V 3 bases and J 2 bases, with 15 bases left between them. The CDR3 is 16 residues long. The CDR3 sequence is CASSLEVRADTDTQYF. Written as DNA, the CDR3 is TGTGCCAGCAGTTTGGAAGTTCGAGCGGACACAGATACGCAGTATTTT.

In its sample, this clonotype was seen a few times. The CDR3 spells CASSLETGPNQPQHF. CDR3 bases: TGCGCCAGCAGCTTGGAGACAGGCCCGAATCAGCCCCAGCATTTT. J is TRBJ1-5 and V is TRBV5-1; D is possibly TRBD1 (6 bases). Germline V lookup: CDR1 SGHRS, CDR2 YFSETQ. The germline V and J ends were trimmed by 0 bases and 4 bases, with 11 bases remaining between them. The CDR3 is made up of 15 amino acids.

The chain uses TRBV11-1 and TRBJ2-1; TRBD1 matches 9 bases. V trimming: 4 bases; J trimming: 4 bases; junction bases outside the gene matches: 8. Germline-derived CDR1 and CDR2 are SGHAT and FQDESV (reference sequence). The CDR3 runs to 16 residues. The CDR3 region is CASSSALGTGYNEQFF. For the CDR3, the DNA is TGTGCCAGCAGCTCCGCCCTAGGGACAGGGTACAATGAGCAGTTCTTC.

This clonotype has more than one count but fewer than ten. V and J are TRBV29-1 and TRBJ1-1; unclear D gene. The CDR3 spans 13 residues. With 6 bases removed from V and 6 bases from J, the gap between germline ends came to 17 bases. Germline V CDR1 and CDR2: SQVTM, ANQGSEA. The CDR3 region is CSVRRVADSEAFF. The CDR3 DNA follows: TGCAGCGTACGGCGGGTGGCGGACTCTGAAGCTTTCTTT.

Comments on this clonotype: Since no conserved phenylalanine or tryptophan closes the CDR3, a read error is the likely cause. The chain carries TRBV2 and TRBJ1-6; D uncertain. Trimming took 7 bases from V and 8 from J, leaving 12 bases between them. The length of the CDR3 is 13 residues. Germline values: CDR1 SNHLY, CDR2 FYNNEI. The CDR3 bases are TGTGCCAGCAAGCCGGGGAGTCATTCACCCCTCCACTAT. Amino acids: CASKPGSHSPLHY.